This paragraph covers one T cell receptor beta chain sequence. The target antigen is unknown. These data belong to a study of CD8 T cells in ankylosing spondylitis. Whole-study findings and limits: Researchers reportedly found disease-linked clones significantly enriched in matched ankylosing spondylitis synovial fluid. Those disease-linked clones were CD8+; they were also relatively rare in peripheral blood.

A quantitative 5'-RACE method, one with molecular barcodes, was used to make TCR beta libraries. TCRdb used MiXCR to reprocess the 5' RACE reads, holding one entry per CDR3 protein. The profile shows some 140,000 distinct CDR3 sequences, more than 7% of them singletons. This clonotype was obtained from a male donor with ankylosing spondylitis. Material: synovial fluid, either unsorted or a sorted T cell fraction (not recorded which).

CDR3 in DNA: TGCAGTGCTAGGGCGATGACTAGTTCAAATGAGCAGTTCTTC. Translation: CSARAMTSSNEQFF. This sequence joins TRBV20-1 and TRBJ2-1; perhaps TRBD2 as D (6 bases). The V end lost 3 bases, the J end lost 7 bases, and 16 bases lay between the germline ends. CDR3 length equals 14 residues. In germline, CDR1 is DFQATT, CDR2 SNEGSKA (reference sequence).